Each of the 9 T cell receptor beta chains below was sequenced from the same sample in a study of shared T cell receptors in the human thymus. Sequencing used immunoSEQ multiplex PCR; TCRdb keeps in-frame clones, though not all of them. Of hundreds of thousands of clones listed, around 87% were seen once; the top ten hold under 0.01%. These data also featured in a second study, about human thymus T cells.

Sequencing used thymocytes. These receptors were obtained from a boy under two years old with a congenital heart defect.

A word on this clone: A junction end diverges from the germline sequence, so it may reflect a read error. CDR3 sequence: CASSLEGRRAVLPNSEAFF. CDR3 coding DNA: TGCGCCAGCAGCTTGGAGGGGCGTAGGGCTGTATTACCGAACTCTGAAGCTTTCTTT. V and J are TRBV5-1 and TRBJ1-1; D may be TRBD1 (5 bases). The CDR3 sequence is 19 residues long. Germline-derived CDR1 and CDR2 are SGHRS and YFSETQ.

The sample holds one count of this clone. The chain carries TRBV6-5 and TRBJ1-6; 8 bases are a match to TRBD1. The CDR3 is 11 amino acids. Germline V gene sequence: CDR1 MNHEY, CDR2 SVGAGI. Germline trimming cut 10 bases from V and 9 bases from J; bases unmatched to any gene: 2. The DNA of the CDR3 is TGTGCCACAGGGGGCAGTTCACCCCTCCACTTT. Amino acid sequence: CATGGSSPLHF.

V usage is TRBV2 and J usage is TRBJ1-1, with no clear D. The germline gives CDR1 SNHLY, CDR2 FYNNEI. V was trimmed by 4 bases and J by 0 bases, leaving 9 bases between them. This CDR3 is built from 14 residues. The CDR3 here is CASSVGGLNTEAFF. CDR3 nucleotide sequence: TGTGCCAGCAGTGTAGGCGGGTTGAACACTGAAGCTTTCTTT.

Only a few counts were recorded for this clone. V is TRBV27 and J is TRBJ1-1, with a weak D call TRBD1 (5 bases). This CDR3 comprises 15 residues. V was cut by 5 bases and J by 1 base, with 14 bases left in between. Germline V gene sequence: CDR1 MNHEY, CDR2 SMNVEV (reference sequence). The CDR3 DNA sequence: TGTGCCAGCAGTCCGGGGGGGATGGGGAACACTGAAGCTTTCTTT. The encoded protein is CASSPGGMGNTEAFF.

The sample holds one count of this clone. The rearrangement joins TRBV5-1 to TRBJ2-3; 10 nucleotides match TRBD2. The ends lost 2 bases at V and 4 bases at J; junction bases unmatched: 10. Germline V lookup: CDR1 SGHRS, CDR2 YFSETQ. The CDR3 covers 17 residues. CDR3 nucleotide sequence: TGCGCCAGCAGCTTCAGCGGGAGGGCCGGCGGTGCAGATACGCAGTATTTT. Encoded protein: CASSFSGRAGGADTQYF.

The J gene is TRBJ2-7, the V gene TRBV5-6, with D perhaps TRBD1 (6 bases). Germline values: CDR1 SGHDT, CDR2 YYEEEE. Trimming stripped 0 bases from V and 3 bases from J, with 22 bases between. This CDR3 comprises 18 residues. The chain's CDR3 is CASSLASRTASNHYEQYF. DNA of the CDR3: TGTGCCAGCAGCTTGGCTTCTCGGACAGCCTCAAATCACTACGAGCAGTACTTC.

V gene TRBV4-3 combines with J gene TRBJ2-3, with TRBD2 identical over 10 bases. CDR1 is LGHNA and CDR2 is YSLEER in the germline V gene. The trim removed 5 bases at V and 4 bases at J, leaving 6 bases unmatched. The CDR3 covers 15 residues. CDR3 in amino acids: CASSMTSGRADTQYF. The CDR3 DNA is TGCGCCAGCAGCATGACTAGCGGGCGGGCAGATACGCAGTATTTT.

V and J are TRBV5-1 and TRBJ2-1; TRBD1 agrees at 8 bases. J was trimmed by 4 bases and V by 1 base; bases with no gene match: 4. Germline values: CDR1 SGHRS, CDR2 YFSETQ. This CDR3 is 15 amino acids long. CDR3 coding DNA: TGCGCCAGCAGCTTGAGGGACAGGAGTTACAATGAGCAGTTCTTC. This translates into CASSLRDRSYNEQFF.

The rearrangement joins TRBV5-8 to TRBJ2-6, with 7 bases aligning to TRBD1. V gave up 5 bases and J gave up 2 bases; unmatched junction bases: 7. The CDR3 length is 16 residues. Germline V lookup: CDR1 SGHTS, CDR2 YDEGEE. The CDR3 DNA reads as TGTGCCAGCAGGCCACGGGACAGCCCTGGGGCCAACGTCCTGACTTTC. It is translated as CASRPRDSPGANVLTF.